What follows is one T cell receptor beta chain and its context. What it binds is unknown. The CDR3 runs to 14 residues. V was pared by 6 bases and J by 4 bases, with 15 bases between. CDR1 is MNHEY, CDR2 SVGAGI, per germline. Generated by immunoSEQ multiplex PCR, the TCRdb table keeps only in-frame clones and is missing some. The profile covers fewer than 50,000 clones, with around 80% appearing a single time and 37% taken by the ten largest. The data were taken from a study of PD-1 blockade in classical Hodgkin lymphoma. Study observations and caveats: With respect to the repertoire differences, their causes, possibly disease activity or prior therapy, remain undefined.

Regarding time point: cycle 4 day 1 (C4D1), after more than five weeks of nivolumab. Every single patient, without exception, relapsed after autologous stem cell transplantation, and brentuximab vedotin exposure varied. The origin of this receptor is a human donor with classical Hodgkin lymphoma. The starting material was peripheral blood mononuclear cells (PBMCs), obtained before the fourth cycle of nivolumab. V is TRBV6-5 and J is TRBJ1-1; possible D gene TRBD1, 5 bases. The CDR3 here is CASRSGAGSTEAFF. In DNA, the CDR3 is TGTGCCAGCAGGAGTGGGGCTGGCAGCACTGAAGCTTTCTTT.